The T cell receptor (beta chain) under discussion was sequenced for a study of T cells in Graves' hyperthyroidism and ophthalmopathy. Overall study findings and caveats: Ophthalmopathy was model-predicted a median approximately 6.4 months pre-onset. The majority of expanded thyroid clonotypes above 0.001 also appeared in blood.

This CDR3 is built from 14 residues. Germline V gene sequence: CDR1 MNHNS, CDR2 SASEGT. V was trimmed by 5 bases and J by 2 bases, leaving 10 bases between them. Details on this clonotype: Its antigen is not known.

Newly diagnosed hyperthyroidism patients aged 18 to 65 years had disease lasting under 2 months. Extraction of PBMCs used 9 to 10 ml of fresh peripheral blood. TCR beta CDR3 region amplification was performed from RNA transcripts. A set of HTBI primers served as the primers for a first-round RT-PCR of the TCR CDR3. Each CDR3 protein is one row after TCRdb ran MiXCR on the multiplex PCR reads. The table includes approximately 430,000 distinct CDR3 sequences, around 16% detected once. The chain is built from TRBV6-1 and TRBJ1-3; maybe TRBD1 (5 bases). Sequences were obtained from blood. This TCR derives from a woman younger than 30 with Graves' hyperthyroidism. This CDR3 is CASSRGTAGNTIYF. In DNA, the CDR3 is TGTGCCAGCAGTAGGGGAACGGCTGGAAACACCATATATTTT.